One sample yielded the 8 T cell receptor beta chains listed below, sequenced in a study of blood T cell repertoires in COVID-19. Profiled with immunoSEQ multiplex PCR; TCRdb holds only in-frame clones, not every one. The repertoire holds under 350,000 clones, with roughly 90% as singletons. Sample: peripheral blood. These receptor sequences come from a man aged 40-55 years with acute or convalescent COVID-19.

J is TRBJ1-2 and V is TRBV6-6; 7 bases are a match to TRBD1. V dropped 6 bases and J dropped 0; count of bases not matched to a gene: 19. Germline V gene lookup returns CDR1 MNHNY and CDR2 SVGAGI (reference sequence). This CDR3 has 19 residues. The CDR3 sequence is CASSFVGGRGNLANYGYTF. In DNA, the CDR3 is TGTGCCAGCAGCTTCGTGGGAGGCAGGGGGAACCTAGCTAACTATGGCTACACCTTC.

In this sample, this clone turned up once. The chain has TRBV6-2 or TRBV6-3 and TRBJ1-1; maybe TRBD1 (5 bases). This CDR3 comprises 15 residues. Germline V gene data show CDR1 as MNHEY and CDR2 as SVGEGT. Trimming left V 0 bases short and J 4 bases short, with 12 bases between. CDR3 region: CASSYSGQGGTEAFF. The CDR3 DNA sequence: TGTGCCAGCAGTTACTCGGGGCAGGGAGGCACTGAAGCTTTCTTT.

This clone showed up just once. The chain uses TRBV19 and TRBJ1-1; D unclear. Trimming cost V 3 bases and J 0 bases, with 11 bases left between them. Germline V gene sequence: CDR1 LNHDA, CDR2 SQIVND (reference sequence). The CDR3 extends over 15 amino acids. CDR3 loop: CASSMGRSMNTEAFF. Here the CDR3 DNA reads TGTGCCAGTAGTATGGGCAGGTCTATGAACACTGAAGCTTTCTTT.

The chain combines TRBV9 with TRBJ1-3; 7 bases fit TRBD1. The V gene's germline CDR1 is SGDLS and CDR2 YYNGEE. The CDR3 sequence is 16 residues long. Germline trimming cut 3 bases from V and 0 bases from J; bases unmatched to any gene: 6. CDR3 nucleotide sequence: TGTGCCAGCAGCGCCAGACAGGGCGGCTCTGGAAACACCATATATTTT. Amino acid sequence: CASSARQGGSGNTIYF.

The chain uses TRBV18 and TRBJ2-3; the match to TRBD2 covers 9 bases. Germline CDR1 is KGHSH and CDR2 is LQKENI. The V and J ends lost 2 bases and 7 bases, in that order; junction bases with no gene match: 10. The CDR3 sequence is 16 residues long. CDR3 region: CASSPSPSGGPNTQYF. DNA for the CDR3: TGTGCCAGCTCACCAAGCCCCAGCGGGGGGCCAAATACGCAGTATTTT.

V usage is TRBV19 and J usage is TRBJ1-4; 8 nucleotides agree with TRBD1. CDR3 length: 14 amino acids. CDR1 LNHDA and CDR2 SQIVND come from the germline V gene (reference sequence). J gave up 8 bases and V 6 bases, and 8 bases lay outside the gene matches. CDR3 coding DNA: TGTGCCAGTAGAGGTCAGGGGGCTGGGGAAAAACTGTTTTTT. Protein sequence: CASRGQGAGEKLFF.

CDR3 protein: CASSLGSGVTYNEQFF. The CDR3 DNA sequence: TGTGCCAGCAGCTTGGGTAGCGGGGTAACCTACAATGAGCAGTTCTTC. V usage is TRBV5-6 and J usage is TRBJ2-1; TRBD2 agrees at 8 bases. Unmatched junction bases numbered 4, after V lost 0 bases and J lost 2 bases. The CDR3 totals 16 residues. Germline V gives CDR1 SGHDT, CDR2 YYEEEE.

This clone appeared once. The gene calls are TRBV11-2 and TRBJ1-3; D unclear. From germline, CDR1 is SGHAT and CDR2 FQNNGV. The CDR3 spans 14 residues. The germline V and J ends were trimmed by 0 bases and 4 bases, with 7 bases remaining between them. CDR3 residues: CASSLDYTGNTIYF. The CDR3 DNA is TGTGCCAGCAGCTTAGACTATACCGGAAACACCATATATTTT.